This T cell receptor (beta chain) was sequenced in a study of T cells after yellow fever vaccination. The V and J ends lost 5 bases and 1 base respectively, with 11 bases between them. From germline, CDR1 is SGHVS and CDR2 FQNEAQ. The CDR3 contains 14 residues. This clonotype has a count of ten or more. MiXCR was run by TCRdb on the 5' RACE reads, yielding one entry per CDR3 protein. The data contain hundreds of thousands of distinct CDR3 sequences, roughly an eighth of them singletons. Specimen: CD4+ T cells sorted from PBMCs, collected 15 days after the yellow fever booster vaccination. The TCR sequence derives from a man between 18 and 35 years old who received the YFV17D yellow fever vaccine. The chain links TRBV7-8 to TRBJ1-1, with D uncertain. CDR3 DNA sequence: TGTGCCAGCAGCCCCCGGACGGCGAACACTGAAGCTTTCTTT. Its translation: CASSPRTANTEAFF.